The 27 T cell receptor beta chains below all came from one sample that was sequenced in a study of OX40 agonist ivuxolimab in advanced cancers. Libraries were prepared by immunoSEQ multiplex PCR; TCRdb keeps only in-frame clonotypes and omits some of them. The sample yields about 120,000 clones, 75% to 90% seen once. The sequencing here drew on CD4+ or CD8+ T cells sorted from blood, taken in a trial of the OX40 agonist ivuxolimab. The receptors derive from an adult with an advanced solid tumor such as melanoma, head and neck, liver or kidney cancer.

The chain links TRBV27 to TRBJ1-1; unclear D gene. V dropped 5 bases and J dropped 7 bases, with 11 bases sitting between them. Per the germline V gene, CDR1 is MNHEY and CDR2 is SMNVEV (reference sequence). This CDR3 has 12 residues. CDR3 region: CASSLVGSEAFF. CDR3 coding DNA: TGTGCCAGCAGTCTAGTAGGTAGTGAAGCTTTCTTT.

The genes are TRBV7-8 and TRBJ1-1; perhaps TRBD1 as D (5 bases). The CDR3 consists of 15 residues. Germline CDR1 SGHVS, CDR2 FQNEAQ. The V end was cut by 2 bases, the J end by 6 bases, with 16 bases between. The CDR3 DNA is TGTGCCAGCAGCTTACGGGGGATGGGGGTTTCTGAAGCTTTCTTT. This gives the protein CASSLRGMGVSEAFF. Variable domain in full (rest from reference TRBV7-8 and TRBJ1-1): GAGVSQSPRYKVAKRGQDVALRCDPISGHVSLFWYQQALGQGPEFLTYFQNEAQLDKSGLPSDRFFAERPEGSVSTLKIQRTQQEDSAVYLCASSLRGMGVSEAFFGQGTRLTVV.

The chain employs TRBV28 and TRBJ1-1; no clear D gene. V was pared by 8 bases and J by 5 bases, with 18 bases between. The germline V gene encodes CDR1 MDHEN and CDR2 SYDVKM. This CDR3 comprises 14 residues. The CDR3 sequence: CASGLSVRATEAFF. The CDR3 coding sequence is TGTGCCAGCGGGCTTAGTGTACGTGCGACTGAAGCTTTCTTT.

In this sample, this clone turned up once. V is TRBV18 and J is TRBJ1-1; a weak D match, TRBD1 (5 bases). Trimming shortened V by 0 bases and J by 4 bases, and 9 bases separated the two germline ends. Looked up from germline, CDR1 is KGHSH and CDR2 is LQKENI. CDR3 size: 14 residues. CDR3 sequence reads: CASSPPWDGTEAFF. CDR3 nucleotides: TGTGCCAGCTCACCACCTTGGGACGGCACTGAAGCTTTCTTT.

This clone was observed once. The rearrangement links TRBV18 to TRBJ2-2, with D tentatively TRBD1 (5 bases). The ends were cut back, 5 bases at V and 6 bases at J, with 13 bases in the middle. Germline lookup yields CDR1 KGHSH and CDR2 LQKENI. The CDR3 has 14 amino acids. CDR3 protein: CASSWSREPGELFF. The CDR3 nucleotides read TGTGCCAGCTCATGGAGCAGGGAACCCGGGGAGCTGTTTTTT.

The V and J genes are TRBV4-3 and TRBJ1-1; possibly TRBD1 for D (5 bases). Germline values: CDR1 LGHNA, CDR2 YSLEER. The CDR3 sequence is 13 residues long. The V end was cut by 4 bases, the J end by 11 bases, with 17 bases between. In DNA, the CDR3 is TGCGCCAGCAGCCTAACCAGGGCCGACTGGGCTTTCTTT. Residues: CASSLTRADWAFF.

The gene calls are TRBV7-9 and TRBJ2-4; D unclear. The germline V gene has CDR1 SEHNR and CDR2 FQNEAQ (reference sequence). CDR3 size: 13 residues. Between the trimmed V and J ends, which lost 7 bases and 8 bases, there was a span of 15 bases. CDR3 sequence reads: CASTPPIGDIQYF. The CDR3 region has the DNA TGTGCCAGCACCCCCCCCATTGGAGACATTCAGTACTTC.

The V and J genes are TRBV10-3 and TRBJ2-3, with 7 positions matching TRBD2. The V segment lost 6 bases and the J segment 2 bases; nucleotides outside the gene matches: 14. Germline V CDR1 and CDR2: ENHRY, SYGVKD. This CDR3 spans 17 amino acids. In nucleotides, the CDR3 is TGTGCCATCAGGGGAGAGGCAGGGAGGGGCTCCACAGATACGCAGTATTTT. As protein: CAIRGEAGRGSTDTQYF.

The rearrangement uses TRBV9 and TRBJ1-4; 7 bases agree with TRBD1. V lost 4 bases and J lost 4; bases outside the gene matches: 4. Per germline, CDR1 SGDLS and CDR2 YYNGEE. This CDR3 contains 14 residues. The CDR3 coding sequence is TGTGCCAGCAGCAACCGGGACAGTAATGAAAAACTGTTTTTT. Protein product: CASSNRDSNEKLFF.

V gene TRBV7-2 combines with J gene TRBJ2-3, with no clear D. The CDR3 extends over 13 amino acids. Germline CDR1 is SGHTA and CDR2 is FQGNSA. The ends were cut back, 1 base at V and 7 bases at J, with 9 bases in the middle. The DNA for the CDR3 is TGTGCCAGCAGCTTAGACGCCTTCTATACGCAGTATTTT. Amino acid sequence: CASSLDAFYTQYF.

This chain connects TRBV5-5 to TRBJ2-7, with TRBD1 identical over 9 bases. CDR1 is SGHKS, CDR2 YYEKEE, per germline (reference sequence). The V and J ends lost 4 bases and 6 bases, in that order; junction bases with no gene match: 5. There are 13 residues in the CDR3. Here the CDR3 reads CASSRQGVSEQYF. CDR3 coding DNA: TGTGCCAGCAGCCGACAGGGGGTAAGCGAGCAGTACTTC.

The chain recombines TRBV7-8 with TRBJ1-5, with 10 bases fitting TRBD1. The V segment lost 5 bases and the J segment 5 bases; nucleotides outside the gene matches: 6. The CDR3 consists of 15 residues. The germline gives CDR1 SGHVS, CDR2 FQNEAQ. The CDR3 loop reads CASSGMDRGDQPQHF. CDR3 in DNA: TGTGCCAGCAGCGGGATGGACAGGGGGGATCAGCCCCAGCATTTT.

In this sample, this clone turned up once. V is TRBV5-1 and J is TRBJ1-4, with D perhaps matching TRBD1 (6 bases). This CDR3 is 16 amino acids long. Looked up from germline, CDR1 is SGHRS and CDR2 is YFSETQ. Trimming removed 0 bases at V and 2 bases at J, with 11 bases between. The CDR3 DNA is TGCGCCAGCAGCTTGGCACAGGGTTGGACTAATGAAAAACTGTTTTTT. Its protein is CASSLAQGWTNEKLFF. Supplemented by reference TRBV5-1 and TRBJ1-4, the full variable domain reads KAGVTQTPRYLIKTRGQQVTLSCSPISGHRSVSWYQQTPGQGLQFLFEYFSETQRNKGNFPGRFSGRQFSNSRSEMNVSTLELGDSALYLCASSLAQGWTNEKLFFGSGTQLSVL.

The rearrangement joins TRBV25-1 to TRBJ2-3; D might be TRBD1 (5 bases). The CDR3 extends over 13 amino acids. Deletions cut 4 bases from V and 4 bases from J, with 9 bases between. Germline V gives CDR1 MGHDK, CDR2 SYGVNS. CDR3 loop: CASSGAGSDTQYF. DNA for the CDR3: TGTGCCAGCAGTGGGGCAGGGTCAGATACGCAGTATTTT. Supplemented by reference TRBV25-1 and TRBJ2-3, the full variable domain reads EADIYQTPRYLVIGTGKKITLECSQTMGHDKMYWYQQDPGMELHLIHYSYGVNSTEKGDLSSESTVSRIRTEHFPLTLESARPSHTSQYLCASSGAGSDTQYFGPGTRLTVL.

The V call is TRBV5-4, the J call TRBJ2-2, with TRBD2 matching over 12 bases. Germline CDR1 reads SGHNT; CDR2 reads YYREEE (reference sequence). The ends lost 0 bases at V and 7 bases at J; junction bases unmatched: 7. The CDR3 sequence is 17 residues long. CDR3 sequence (DNA): TGTGCCAGCAGCTTGGCTAGCGGGGGGGTAAATATCGGGGAGCTGTTTTTT. It encodes CASSLASGGVNIGELFF.

The chain combines TRBV4-1 with TRBJ2-7; D is possibly TRBD2 (6 bases). V was cut by 4 bases and J by 0 bases, with 19 bases left in between. This CDR3 has 17 residues. The V gene's germline CDR1 is MGHRA and CDR2 YSYEKL. CDR3: CASSPQGRTKSSYEQYF. The CDR3 DNA reads as TGCGCCAGCAGCCCCCAAGGACGGACTAAGAGCTCCTACGAGCAGTACTTC.

The rearrangement joins TRBV28 to TRBJ1-3; D may be TRBD1 (6 bases). The V and J ends lost 5 bases and 2 bases respectively, with 10 bases between them. Germline CDR1 MDHEN, CDR2 SYDVKM. The CDR3 contains 14 residues. The CDR3 DNA is TGTGCCAGCAGTCTACAGGGAGCTGGAAACACCATATATTTT. Translation gives CASSLQGAGNTIYF.

The chain has TRBV6-1 and TRBJ1-5; D is ambiguous. Trimming pared 11 bases from V and 0 bases from J, leaving 11 bases between. Looked up from germline, CDR1 is MNHNS and CDR2 is SASEGT. This CDR3 has 13 amino acids. The CDR3, as DNA: TGTGCCGGGCATCAGGATAGCAATCAGCCCCAGCATTTT. It specifies CAGHQDSNQPQHF.

This clone was seen only a few times. The chain recombines TRBV6-6 with TRBJ1-2; 7 bases line up with TRBD1. Germline V lookup: CDR1 MNHNY, CDR2 SVGAGI (reference sequence). The CDR3 covers 14 residues. V shed 2 bases and J 7 bases; nucleotides not matched to a gene: 7. The CDR3, as DNA: TGTGCCAGCAGTTACCGAACAGGGGCTGGTGGCTACACCTTC. This translates into CASSYRTGAGGYTF.

There are a few counts of this clone. V usage is TRBV28 and J usage is TRBJ1-6, with 7 positions matching TRBD1. The germline V gene has CDR1 MDHEN and CDR2 SYDVKM. Trimming took 3 bases from V and 11 from J; bases not matched to a gene: 7. This CDR3 is 14 amino acids long. CDR3 coding DNA: TGTGCCAGCAGTTTCAAACAGGGGTTACCACCCCTCCACTTT. Protein product: CASSFKQGLPPLHF.

The chain combines TRBV19 with TRBJ1-1, with 7 bases lining up with TRBD1. With V trimmed by 2 bases and J by 0 bases, 3 bases remained unmatched. CDR3 length: 15 residues. Germline CDR1 and CDR2: LNHDA and SQIVND (reference sequence). CDR3 sequence (DNA): TGTGCCAGTAGTATACAGGGGGTAATGAACACTGAAGCTTTCTTT. Its protein is CASSIQGVMNTEAFF. Drawing the rest from reference TRBV19 and TRBJ1-1, the complete variable domain is DGGITQSPKYLFRKEGQNVTLSCEQNLNHDAMYWYRQDPGQGLRLIYYSQIVNDFQKGDIAEGYSVSREKKESFPLTVTSAQKNPTAFYLCASSIQGVMNTEAFFGQGTRLTVV.

The rearrangement uses TRBV5-4 and TRBJ2-7; 9 bases map to TRBD2. Germline V lookup: CDR1 SGHNT, CDR2 YYREEE (reference sequence). After removal of 5 bases from V and 4 bases from J, the junction contained 10 bases not matched to a gene. The CDR3 runs to 15 residues. CDR3 coding DNA: TGTGCCAGCAGTACCACCGCGGGGGGGGCGTACGAGCAGTACTTC. It codes for CASSTTAGGAYEQYF.

This clone appeared once. This sequence joins TRBV5-1 and TRBJ2-2, with 8 bases matching TRBD1. CDR3 length: 17 amino acids. Germline CDR1 is SGHRS and CDR2 is YFSETQ. V shed 0 bases and J 5 bases; nucleotides not matched to a gene: 9. DNA for the CDR3: TGCGCCAGCAGCTTGGATTCTGACAGGGGAAGAACCGGGGAGCTGTTTTTT. This translates into CASSLDSDRGRTGELFF. Filled out from reference TRBV5-1 and TRBJ2-2, the complete variable domain reads KAGVTQTPRYLIKTRGQQVTLSCSPISGHRSVSWYQQTPGQGLQFLFEYFSETQRNKGNFPGRFSGRQFSNSRSEMNVSTLELGDSALYLCASSLDSDRGRTGELFFGEGSRLTVL.

This chain joins TRBV19 and TRBJ2-7; maybe TRBD2 (6 bases). CDR3 length equals 14 residues. Germline CDR1 LNHDA, CDR2 SQIVND (reference sequence). V was pared by 4 bases and J by 2 bases, with 12 bases between. CDR3 loop: CASSREAYPYEQYF. CDR3 DNA sequence: TGTGCCAGTAGTAGGGAGGCTTACCCCTACGAGCAGTACTTC.

The chain combines TRBV14 with TRBJ2-1; D tentatively fits TRBD1 or TRBD2 (6 bases each). V gave up 1 base and J gave up 6 bases, with 19 bases separating them. From germline, CDR1 is SGHDN and CDR2 FVKESK. There are 17 residues in the CDR3. The CDR3 sequence is CASSQVGGGRTLNEQFF. The CDR3 nucleotides read TGTGCCAGCAGCCAAGTGGGGGGCGGGCGGACCCTCAATGAGCAGTTCTTC.

A few counts support this clone. This chain uses TRBV7-2 with TRBJ1-6; 7 nucleotides match TRBD1. CDR1 SGHTA and CDR2 FQGNSA come from the germline V gene. Trimming at V came to 4 bases and at J to 9 bases, leaving 12 bases not matched to a gene. The CDR3 extends over 16 amino acids. The CDR3 sequence is CASSSRVTGTGSPLHF. The CDR3 DNA reads TGTGCCAGCAGCTCCCGGGTGACAGGGACTGGTTCACCCCTCCACTTT.

The rearrangement links TRBV21-1 to TRBJ1-6; TRBD1 was called by the table and not checked on the DNA. TRBV21-1 is a listed pseudogene. The CDR3 spans 13 residues. The CDR3 nucleotides are TGTGCCAGCGCTTCGACAGGGAAATCACCCCTCCACTTT. Translating gives CASASTGKSPLHF.